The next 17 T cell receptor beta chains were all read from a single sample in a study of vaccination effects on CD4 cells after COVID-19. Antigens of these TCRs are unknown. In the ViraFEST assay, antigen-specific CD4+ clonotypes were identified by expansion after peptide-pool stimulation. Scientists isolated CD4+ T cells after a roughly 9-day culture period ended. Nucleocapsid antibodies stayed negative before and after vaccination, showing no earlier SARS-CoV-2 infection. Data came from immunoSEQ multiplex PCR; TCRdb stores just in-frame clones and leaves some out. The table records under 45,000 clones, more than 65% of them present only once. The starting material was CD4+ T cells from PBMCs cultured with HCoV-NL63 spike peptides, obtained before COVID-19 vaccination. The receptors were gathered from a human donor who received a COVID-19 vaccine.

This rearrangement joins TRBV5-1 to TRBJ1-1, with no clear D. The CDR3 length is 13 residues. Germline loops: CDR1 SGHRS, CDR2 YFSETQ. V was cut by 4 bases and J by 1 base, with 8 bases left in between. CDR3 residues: CASSTTRNTEAFF. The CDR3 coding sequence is TGCGCCAGCAGCACGACAAGGAACACTGAAGCTTTCTTT. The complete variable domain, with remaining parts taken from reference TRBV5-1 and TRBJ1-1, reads KAGVTQTPRYLIKTRGQQVTLSCSPISGHRSVSWYQQTPGQGLQFLFEYFSETQRNKGNFPGRFSGRQFSNSRSEMNVSTLELGDSALYLCASSTTRNTEAFFGQGTRLTVV.

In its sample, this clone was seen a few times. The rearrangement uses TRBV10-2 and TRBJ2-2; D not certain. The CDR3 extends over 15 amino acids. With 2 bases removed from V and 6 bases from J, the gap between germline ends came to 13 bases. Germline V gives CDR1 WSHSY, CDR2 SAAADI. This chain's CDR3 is CASSETPHKSGELFF. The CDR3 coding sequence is TGCGCCAGCAGTGAGACACCGCACAAATCCGGGGAGCTGTTTTTT.

The CDR3 region is CASSRRGPRPQETQYF. The CDR3, as DNA: TGTGCCAGCAGTCGTAGGGGCCCCAGACCCCAAGAGACCCAGTACTTC. The chain carries TRBV6-2 or TRBV6-3 and TRBJ2-5; perhaps TRBD1 as D (5 bases). V shed 5 bases and J shed 1 base, with 17 bases lying between them. This CDR3 has 16 residues. Germline values: CDR1 MNHEY, CDR2 SVGEGT.

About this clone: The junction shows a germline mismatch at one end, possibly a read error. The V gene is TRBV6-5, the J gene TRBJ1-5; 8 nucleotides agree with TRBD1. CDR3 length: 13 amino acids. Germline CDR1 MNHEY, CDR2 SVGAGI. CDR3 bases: TGTGCCAGCAGAGCAGGGGGCAATCAGTCCCAGCATTTT. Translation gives CASRAGGNQSQHF.

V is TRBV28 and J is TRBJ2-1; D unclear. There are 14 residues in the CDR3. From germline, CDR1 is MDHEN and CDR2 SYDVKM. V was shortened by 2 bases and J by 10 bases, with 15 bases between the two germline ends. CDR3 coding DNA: TGTGCCAGCAGTTTAAGGGATCCCTGGAAGGAGCAGTTCTTC. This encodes CASSLRDPWKEQFF.

Written as DNA, the CDR3 is TGTGCCAGCAGCGCGACAGGGGCCGCTAATCAGCCCCAGCATTTT. Its protein product is CASSATGAANQPQHF. The chain combines TRBV9 with TRBJ1-5; 8 bases line up with TRBD1. J lost 4 bases, V lost 3 bases, and 6 bases had no gene match. Germline values: CDR1 SGDLS, CDR2 YYNGEE. The CDR3 length is 15 residues.

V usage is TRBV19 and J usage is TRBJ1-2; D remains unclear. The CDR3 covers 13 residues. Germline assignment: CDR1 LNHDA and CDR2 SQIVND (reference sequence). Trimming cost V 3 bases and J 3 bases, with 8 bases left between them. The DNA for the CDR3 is TGTGCCAGTAGTATCTCCGTTCACTATGGCTACACCTTC. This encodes CASSISVHYGYTF.

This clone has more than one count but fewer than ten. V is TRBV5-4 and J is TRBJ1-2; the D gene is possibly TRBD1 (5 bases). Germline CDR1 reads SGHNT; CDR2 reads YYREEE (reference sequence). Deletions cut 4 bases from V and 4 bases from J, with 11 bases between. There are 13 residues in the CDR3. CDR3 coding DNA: TGTGCCAGCAGCCTCGGGACGGCCTATGGCTACACCTTC. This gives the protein CASSLGTAYGYTF.

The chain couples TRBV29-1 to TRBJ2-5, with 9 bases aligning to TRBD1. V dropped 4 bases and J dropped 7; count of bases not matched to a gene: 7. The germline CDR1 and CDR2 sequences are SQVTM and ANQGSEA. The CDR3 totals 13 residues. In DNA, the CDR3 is TGCAGCGTTGCGAGGGACAGGGAAGGGACCCAGTACTTC. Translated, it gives CSVARDREGTQYF.

CDR3 sequence (DNA): TGTGCCAGCAGAGAAACCAGCGTAGGGTCCCTCCTAGCCAAAAACATTCAGTACTTC. The encoded protein is CASRETSVGSLLAKNIQYF. This chain uses TRBV6-1 with TRBJ2-4; no clear D gene. The CDR3 runs 19 residues. The germline V gene encodes CDR1 MNHNS and CDR2 SASEGT. V lost 6 bases to trimming and J lost 0 bases, with 24 bases between them.

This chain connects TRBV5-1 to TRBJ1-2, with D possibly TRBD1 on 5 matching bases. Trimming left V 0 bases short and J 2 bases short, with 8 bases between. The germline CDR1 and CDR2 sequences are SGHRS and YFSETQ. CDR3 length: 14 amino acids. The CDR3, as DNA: TGCGCCAGCAGCTTGGAGTCAGGGAACTATGGCTACACCTTC. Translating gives CASSLESGNYGYTF.

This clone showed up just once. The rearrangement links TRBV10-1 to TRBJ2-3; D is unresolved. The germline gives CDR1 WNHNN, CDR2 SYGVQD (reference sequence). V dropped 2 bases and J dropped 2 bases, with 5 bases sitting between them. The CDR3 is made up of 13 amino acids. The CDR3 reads CASSETITDTQYF. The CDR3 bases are TGCGCCAGCAGTGAGACGATCACAGATACGCAGTATTTT.

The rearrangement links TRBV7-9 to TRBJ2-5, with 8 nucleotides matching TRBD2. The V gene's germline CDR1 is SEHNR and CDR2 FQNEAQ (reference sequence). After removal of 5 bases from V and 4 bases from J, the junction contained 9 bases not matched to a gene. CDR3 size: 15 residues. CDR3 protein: CASSPHRLAPETQYF. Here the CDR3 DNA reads TGTGCCAGCAGCCCGCACCGACTAGCGCCAGAGACCCAGTACTTC.

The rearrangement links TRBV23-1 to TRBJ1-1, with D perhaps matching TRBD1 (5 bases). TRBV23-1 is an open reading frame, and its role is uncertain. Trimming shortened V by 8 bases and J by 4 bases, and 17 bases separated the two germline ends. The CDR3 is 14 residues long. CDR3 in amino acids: CASPRGSGPTEAFF. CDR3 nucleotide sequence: TGCGCCAGCCCGCGAGGTTCAGGGCCCACTGAAGCTTTCTTT.

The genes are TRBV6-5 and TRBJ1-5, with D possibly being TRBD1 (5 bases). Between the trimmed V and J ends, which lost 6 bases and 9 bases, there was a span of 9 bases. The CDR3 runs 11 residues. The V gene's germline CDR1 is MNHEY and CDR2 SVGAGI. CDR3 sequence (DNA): TGTGCCAGCAGCCAGGGACGGCCCCAGCATTTT. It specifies CASSQGRPQHF.

The CDR3 reads CASSQGNSGANVLTF. The CDR3 nucleotides are TGCGCCAGCAGCCAAGGAAACTCTGGGGCCAACGTCCTGACTTTC. The chain employs TRBV4-1 and TRBJ2-6; D gene uncertain. The CDR3 contains 15 residues. CDR1 and CDR2 (germline): MGHRA, YSYEKL. Trimming pared 1 base from V and 0 bases from J, leaving 4 bases between.

Written as DNA, the CDR3 is TGCGCCAGCAGCCTTTCAACCGGGACTAGCCCAACCGGGGAGCTGTTTTTT. Translated, it gives CASSLSTGTSPTGELFF. The V call is TRBV5-1, the J call TRBJ2-2; TRBD2 matches 9 bases. With 4 bases clipped from V and 5 bases from J, the junction kept 12 bases outside the gene matches. The CDR3 length is 17 residues. The germline V gene has CDR1 SGHRS and CDR2 YFSETQ.